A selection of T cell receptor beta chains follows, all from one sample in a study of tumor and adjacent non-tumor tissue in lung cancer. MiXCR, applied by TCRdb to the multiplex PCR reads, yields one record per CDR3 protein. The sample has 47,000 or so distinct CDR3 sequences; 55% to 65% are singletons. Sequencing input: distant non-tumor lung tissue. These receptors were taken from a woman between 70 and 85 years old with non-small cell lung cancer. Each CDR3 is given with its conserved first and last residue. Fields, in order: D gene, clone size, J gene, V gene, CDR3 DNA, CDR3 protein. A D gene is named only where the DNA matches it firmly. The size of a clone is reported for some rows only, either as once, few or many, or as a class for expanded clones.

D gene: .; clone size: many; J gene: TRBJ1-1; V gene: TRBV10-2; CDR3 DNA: TGCGCCAGCAGTGAGTCACCAGAAATTACGAACACTGAAGCTTTCTTT; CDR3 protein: CASSESPEITNTEAFF
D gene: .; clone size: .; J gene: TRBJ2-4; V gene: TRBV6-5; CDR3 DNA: TGTGCCAGCAGAGTCGGACTTACGGCGGTGGGGGATCAAAACATTCAGTACTTC; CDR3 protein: CASRVGLTAVGDQNIQYF
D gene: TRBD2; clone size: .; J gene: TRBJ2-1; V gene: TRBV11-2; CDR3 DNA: TGTGCCAGCAGCGTAGTTCCCGTTTTCGCTAGCGGGAGCTCCTACGATGAGCAGTTCTTC; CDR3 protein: CASSVVPVFASGSSYDEQFF
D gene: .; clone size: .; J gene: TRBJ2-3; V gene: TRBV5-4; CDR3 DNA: TGTGCCAGCAGAGGACGGGGCAGGAGTACAGATGCGCAGTATTTT; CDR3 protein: CASRGRGRSTDAQYF
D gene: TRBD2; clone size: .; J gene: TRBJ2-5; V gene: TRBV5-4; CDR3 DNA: TGTGTCAGCAGCGTGACTAGCGGAGGGACCCAGTACTTC; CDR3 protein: CVSSVTSGGTQYF
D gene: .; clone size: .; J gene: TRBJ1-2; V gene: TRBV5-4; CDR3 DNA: TGTGCCAGTAGCTTGGGGGGGTCAGGGGTGGCCGGCTACACCTTC; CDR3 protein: CASSLGGSGVAGYTF
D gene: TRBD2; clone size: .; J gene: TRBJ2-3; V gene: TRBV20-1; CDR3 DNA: TGCAGTGCTAGGGGGGAATTGGCTAGCGGAAGCACAGATACGCAGTATTTT; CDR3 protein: CSARGELASGSTDTQYF
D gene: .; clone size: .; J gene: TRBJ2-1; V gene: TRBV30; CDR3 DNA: TGTGCCTGGATACGTGACCCGGCCTACAATGAGGAGTTATTC; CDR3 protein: CAWIRDPAYNEELF
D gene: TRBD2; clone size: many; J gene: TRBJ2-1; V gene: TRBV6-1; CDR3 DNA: TGTGCCAGCAGAGAGCCGGGACTAAGGAGCTCCTACAATGAGCAGTTCTTC; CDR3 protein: CASREPGLRSSYNEQFF
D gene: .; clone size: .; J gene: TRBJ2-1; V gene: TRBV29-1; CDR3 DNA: TGCAGGGTAAAACGACAGAGCATAAATGAGCAGTTCTTC; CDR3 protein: CRVKRQSINEQFF
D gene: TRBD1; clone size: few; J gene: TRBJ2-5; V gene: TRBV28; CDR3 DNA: TGTGCCAGCAGGGGACAGGGGAGAGAGACCCAGTACTTC; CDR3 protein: CASRGQGRETQYF
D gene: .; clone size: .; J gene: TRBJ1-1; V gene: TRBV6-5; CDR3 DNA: TGTGCCAGTATTATAAATCTGCACAACACTGAAGCTTTCTTT; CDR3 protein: CASIINLHNTEAFF
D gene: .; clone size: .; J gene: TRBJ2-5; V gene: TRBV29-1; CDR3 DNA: TGCAGCGTTGTCGTGCTGGGGGAGACCCAGTACTTC; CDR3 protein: CSVVVLGETQYF
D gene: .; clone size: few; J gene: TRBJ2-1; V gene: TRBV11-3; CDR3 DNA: TGTGCCAGCAGCTTAGATGCCGGGGACAATGAGCGGTTCTTC; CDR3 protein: CASSLDAGDNERFF
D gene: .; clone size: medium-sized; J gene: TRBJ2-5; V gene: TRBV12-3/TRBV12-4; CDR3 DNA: TGTGCCAGCAGTTTCCAAGAGACCCAGTACTTC; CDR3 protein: CASSFQETQYF
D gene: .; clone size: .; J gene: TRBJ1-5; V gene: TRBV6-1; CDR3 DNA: TGTGCTAGCTGTGAAGCAAGGGGAAACCAGCGCCAGCATTTT; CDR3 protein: CASCEARGNQRQHF
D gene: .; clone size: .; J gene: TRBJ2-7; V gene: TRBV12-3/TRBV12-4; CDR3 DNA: TGTGCCAGCAGTTTTACGGGTTCCTACGAGCAATACTTC; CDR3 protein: CASSFTGSYEQYF
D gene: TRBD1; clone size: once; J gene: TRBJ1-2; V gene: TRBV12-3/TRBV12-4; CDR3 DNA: TGTGCCAGCAGTCAATCGGGACAGGGATCTTCTAACTGCGGCTACACCTTC; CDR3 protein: CASSQSGQGSSNCGYTF
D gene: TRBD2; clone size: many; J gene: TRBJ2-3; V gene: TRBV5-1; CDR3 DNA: TGCGCCAGCAGCCCAAGACTAGCGGGAGATGAAGATACGCAGTATTTT; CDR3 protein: CASSPRLAGDEDTQYF
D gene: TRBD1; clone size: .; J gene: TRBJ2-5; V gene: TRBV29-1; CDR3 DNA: TGCAGCGTTGAAGGGGGACAGGACACCCAAGAGGCCCAGTACTTT; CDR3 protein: CSVEGGQDTQEAQYF
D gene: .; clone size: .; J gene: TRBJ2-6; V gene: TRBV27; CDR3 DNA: TGTGCCAGCAGTCCAGGGCGCTCTGGGGCCAACGTCCTGACTTTC; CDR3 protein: CASSPGRSGANVLTF
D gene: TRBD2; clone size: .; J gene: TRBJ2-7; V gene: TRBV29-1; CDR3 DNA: TGCATCATTGCCCTCGACTGGACTAGCGGGAGGTACGAGCAGTACTTC; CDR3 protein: CIIALDWTSGRYEQYF
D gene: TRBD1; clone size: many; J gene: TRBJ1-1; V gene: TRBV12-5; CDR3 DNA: TGTGCTAGTGCCATGACCAGGATTGGACAGGGGGCCGAGTTGAACACTGAAGCTTTCTTT; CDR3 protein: CASAMTRIGQGAELNTEAFF
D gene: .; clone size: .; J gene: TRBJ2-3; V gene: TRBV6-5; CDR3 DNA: TGTGCCAGGAGTTACTCTGGAGGGAGTCACTACCCAGATACGCGGTATTTT; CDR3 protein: CARSYSGGSHYPDTRYF
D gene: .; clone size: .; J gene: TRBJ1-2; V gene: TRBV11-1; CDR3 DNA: TGTGCCAGCAGTCATTCGGGGGTTGGCTATAGCTACAGTTTC; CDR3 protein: CASSHSGVGYSYSF
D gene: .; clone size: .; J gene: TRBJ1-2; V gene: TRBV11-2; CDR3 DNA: TGTGCCAGCAGCTTAGCTTCCGCGGGAACCTATGGCTACACCTTC; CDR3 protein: CASSLASAGTYGYTF
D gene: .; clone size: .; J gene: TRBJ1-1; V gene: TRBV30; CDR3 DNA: TGTGCCTGGAGTGAAGGGGCGAGTGAAGCTTTCTTT; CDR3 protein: CAWSEGASEAFF
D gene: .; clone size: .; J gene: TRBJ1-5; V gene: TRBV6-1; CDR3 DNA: TGTGTCAGCAGTCCCCGACAGGTACTTGGCAATCAGCCCCAGCATTTT; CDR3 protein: CVSSPRQVLGNQPQHF
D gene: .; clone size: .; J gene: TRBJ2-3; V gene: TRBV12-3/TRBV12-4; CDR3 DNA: TGTGCCATCAGTTACCGACCCCGGTGTAGAGATACGCAGTATTTT; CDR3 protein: CAISYRPRCRDTQYF
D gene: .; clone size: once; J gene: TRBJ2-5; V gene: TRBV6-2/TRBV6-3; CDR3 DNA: TGTGCCACCTTCACTCCTTCGGACTACATCCAAGAGACCCGGTACTTC; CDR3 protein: CATFTPSDYIQETRYF
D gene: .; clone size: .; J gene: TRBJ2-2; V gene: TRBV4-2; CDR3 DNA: TGTGCCAGCAGCCAAGATTGGGCCACGAACATCGAAGAGCTGTTTTTT; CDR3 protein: CASSQDWATNIEELFF
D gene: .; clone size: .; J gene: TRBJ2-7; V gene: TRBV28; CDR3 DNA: TGTGCCAGCAACAGACAGTCTCTTGTCTACGAGCAGTACTTC; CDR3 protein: CASNRQSLVYEQYF
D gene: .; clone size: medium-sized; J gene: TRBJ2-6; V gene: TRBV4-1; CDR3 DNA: TGCGCCAGCAGCCAAGAAGGGACGTATTACTCTGGGGCCAACGTCCTGACTTTC; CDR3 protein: CASSQEGTYYSGANVLTF
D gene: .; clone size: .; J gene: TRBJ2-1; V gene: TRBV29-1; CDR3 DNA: TGCAGCGTCGAGTCCGGTTTTAACTACAATAAGCAGTTCTTC; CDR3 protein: CSVESGFNYNKQFF
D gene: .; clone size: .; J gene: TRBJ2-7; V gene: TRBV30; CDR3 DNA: TGTGCCTGGATTGGGGGGGGACAGGAGTACTACGAGCAGTACTTC; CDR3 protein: CAWIGGGQEYYEQYF
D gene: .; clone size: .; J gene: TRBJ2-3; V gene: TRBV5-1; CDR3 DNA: TGCGCCAGCAGCTTCGGGGCCCCTTACACAGATACGCAGTATTTT; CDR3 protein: CASSFGAPYTDTQYF
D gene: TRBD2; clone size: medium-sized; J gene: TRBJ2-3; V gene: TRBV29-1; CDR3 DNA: TGCAGCGTTGTAGGAGCGGGAGAGGCTGGGATCACAGATACGCAGTATTTT; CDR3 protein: CSVVGAGEAGITDTQYF
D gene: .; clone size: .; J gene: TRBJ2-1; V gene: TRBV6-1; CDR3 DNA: TGTGCCAGTAGTGACTTTACGGAGACGAAACTTTACAATGAGCAGTTCTTC; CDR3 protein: CASSDFTETKLYNEQFF
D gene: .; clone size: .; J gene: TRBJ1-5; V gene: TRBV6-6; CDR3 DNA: TGTGCCAGCAGTCCAGGACGGGCCCAGCATTTT; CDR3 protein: CASSPGRAQHF
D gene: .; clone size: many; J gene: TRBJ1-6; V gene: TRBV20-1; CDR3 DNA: TGCAGTGCTAGCCCAGGGGTTAATTCACCCCTCCACTTT; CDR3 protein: CSASPGVNSPLHF
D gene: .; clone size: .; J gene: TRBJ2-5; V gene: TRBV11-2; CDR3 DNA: TGTGCCAGCAGCTTAGGGCTAGCCCAAGAGACTCAGTACTTC; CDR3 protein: CASSLGLAQETQYF
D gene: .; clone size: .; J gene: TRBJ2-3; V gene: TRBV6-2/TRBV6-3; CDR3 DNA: TGTGACAGCAAAGACACGGGGTCGCCCCAGTATTTT; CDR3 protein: CDSKDTGSPQYF
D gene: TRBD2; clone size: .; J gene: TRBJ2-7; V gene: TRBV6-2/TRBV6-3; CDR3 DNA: TGTGCCAGTAGTGGCCTAGGGCGGGAGGACTACGATCAGTACTTC; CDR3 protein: CASSGLGREDYDQYF
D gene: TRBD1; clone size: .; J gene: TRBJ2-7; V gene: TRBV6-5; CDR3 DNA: TGTGCCGCCACGGGACAGGGTCGCATTGGGCAGTACTTC; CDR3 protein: CAATGQGRIGQYF
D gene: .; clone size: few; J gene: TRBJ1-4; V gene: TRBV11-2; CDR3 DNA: TGTGCCAGCAGCTCCCCGGACCCAGGGGAAAAACTGTTTTTT; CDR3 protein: CASSSPDPGEKLFF
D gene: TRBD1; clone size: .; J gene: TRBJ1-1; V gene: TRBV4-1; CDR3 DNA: TGCGCCAGCAGGCAAGACAGGGGGTGGTTGACTGAAGCTTGCTTT; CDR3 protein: CASRQDRGWLTEACF